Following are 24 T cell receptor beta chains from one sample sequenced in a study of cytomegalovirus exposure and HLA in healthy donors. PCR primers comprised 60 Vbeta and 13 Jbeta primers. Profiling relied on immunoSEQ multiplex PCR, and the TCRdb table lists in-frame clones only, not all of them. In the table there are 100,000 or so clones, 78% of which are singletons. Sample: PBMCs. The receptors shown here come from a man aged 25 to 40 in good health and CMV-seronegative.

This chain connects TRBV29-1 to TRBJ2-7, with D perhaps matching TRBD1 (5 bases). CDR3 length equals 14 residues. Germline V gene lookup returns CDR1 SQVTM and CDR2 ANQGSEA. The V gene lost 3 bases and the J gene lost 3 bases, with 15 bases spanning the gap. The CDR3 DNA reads TGCAGCGTTGATGGCGAAACCGACAGCTACGAGCAGTACTTC. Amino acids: CSVDGETDSYEQYF.

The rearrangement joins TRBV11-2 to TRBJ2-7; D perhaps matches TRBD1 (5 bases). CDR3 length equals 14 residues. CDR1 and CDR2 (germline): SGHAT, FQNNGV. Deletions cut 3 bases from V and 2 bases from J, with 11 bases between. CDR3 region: CASSLKTAPYEQYF. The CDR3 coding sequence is TGTGCCAGCAGCTTGAAGACAGCCCCCTACGAGCAGTACTTC.

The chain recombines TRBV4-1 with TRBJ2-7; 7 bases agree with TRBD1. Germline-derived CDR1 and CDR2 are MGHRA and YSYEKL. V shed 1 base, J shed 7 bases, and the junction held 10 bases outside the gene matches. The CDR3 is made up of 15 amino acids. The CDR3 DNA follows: TGCGCCAGCAGCCAAGTAACAGGGGTAATGCGGGAGCAGTACTTC. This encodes CASSQVTGVMREQYF.

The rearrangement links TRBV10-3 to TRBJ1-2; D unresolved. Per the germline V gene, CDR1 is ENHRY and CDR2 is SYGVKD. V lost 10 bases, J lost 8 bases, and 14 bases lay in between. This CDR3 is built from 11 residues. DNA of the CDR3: TGTGCCACAGAGGGAGGGAACGGCTACACCTTC. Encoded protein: CATEGGNGYTF.

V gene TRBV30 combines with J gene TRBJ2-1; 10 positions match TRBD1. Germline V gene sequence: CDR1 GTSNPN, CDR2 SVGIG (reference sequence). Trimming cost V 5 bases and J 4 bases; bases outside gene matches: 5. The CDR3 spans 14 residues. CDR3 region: CAWSPGQGYNEQFF. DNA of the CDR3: TGTGCCTGGTCCCCGGGACAGGGGTACAATGAGCAGTTCTTC.

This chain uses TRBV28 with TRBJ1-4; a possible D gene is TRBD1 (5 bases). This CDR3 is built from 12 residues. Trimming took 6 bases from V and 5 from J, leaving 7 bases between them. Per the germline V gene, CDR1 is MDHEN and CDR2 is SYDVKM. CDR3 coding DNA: TGTGCCAGCAGAAGGGGAAATGAAAAACTGTTTTTT. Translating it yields CASRRGNEKLFF.

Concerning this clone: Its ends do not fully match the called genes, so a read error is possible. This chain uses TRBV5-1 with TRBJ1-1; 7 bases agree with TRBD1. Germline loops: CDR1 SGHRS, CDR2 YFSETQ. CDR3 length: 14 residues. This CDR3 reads CASRLTGARTEAFF. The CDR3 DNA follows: TGCGCCAGCCGCTTAACAGGGGCAAGGACTGAAGCTTTCTTT.

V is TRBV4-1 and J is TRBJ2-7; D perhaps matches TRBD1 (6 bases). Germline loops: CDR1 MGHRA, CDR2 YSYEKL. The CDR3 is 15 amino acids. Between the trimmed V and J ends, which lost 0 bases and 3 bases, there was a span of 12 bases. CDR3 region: CASSQDLTGNYEQYF. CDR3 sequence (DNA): TGCGCCAGCAGCCAAGATCTAACAGGGAACTACGAGCAGTACTTC.

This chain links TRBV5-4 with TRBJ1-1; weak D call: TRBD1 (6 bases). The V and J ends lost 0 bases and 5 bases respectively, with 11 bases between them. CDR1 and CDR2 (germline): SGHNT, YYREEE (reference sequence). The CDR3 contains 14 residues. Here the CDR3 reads CASSLVRDTTEAFF. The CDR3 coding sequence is TGTGCCAGCAGCTTGGTCCGGGACACGACTGAAGCTTTCTTT.

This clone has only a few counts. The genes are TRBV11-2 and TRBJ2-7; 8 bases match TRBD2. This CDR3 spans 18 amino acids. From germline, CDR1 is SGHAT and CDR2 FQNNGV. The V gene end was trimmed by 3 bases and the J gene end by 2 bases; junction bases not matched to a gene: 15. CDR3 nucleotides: TGTGCCAGCAGCTTCCGCGGGGTTCGCGGGAGGCCCACCTACGAGCAGTACTTC. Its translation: CASSFRGVRGRPTYEQYF.

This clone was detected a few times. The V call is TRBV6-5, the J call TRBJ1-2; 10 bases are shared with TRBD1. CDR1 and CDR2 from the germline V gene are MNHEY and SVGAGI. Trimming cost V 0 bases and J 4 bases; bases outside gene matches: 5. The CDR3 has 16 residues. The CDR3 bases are TGTGCCAGCAGTTACTCGGGGGGACAGGGGCCCTATGGCTACACCTTC. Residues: CASSYSGGQGPYGYTF.

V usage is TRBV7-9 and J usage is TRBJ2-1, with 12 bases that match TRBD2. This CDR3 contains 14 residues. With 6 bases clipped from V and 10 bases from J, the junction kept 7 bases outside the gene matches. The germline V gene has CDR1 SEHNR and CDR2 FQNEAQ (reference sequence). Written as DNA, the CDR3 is TGTGCCAGCAGACGACTAGCGGGGGAACGGGAGCAGTTCTTC. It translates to CASRRLAGEREQFF.

This chain's CDR3 is CASSMAGGENIQYF. The CDR3 bases are TGTGCCAGTAGTATGGCGGGAGGGGAAAACATTCAGTACTTC. The genes are TRBV19 and TRBJ2-4; 9 bases map to TRBD2. CDR1 and CDR2 from the germline V gene are LNHDA and SQIVND (reference sequence). Losses at the gene ends were 3 bases for V and 5 bases for J; bases not matched to a gene: 2. The CDR3 extends over 14 amino acids.

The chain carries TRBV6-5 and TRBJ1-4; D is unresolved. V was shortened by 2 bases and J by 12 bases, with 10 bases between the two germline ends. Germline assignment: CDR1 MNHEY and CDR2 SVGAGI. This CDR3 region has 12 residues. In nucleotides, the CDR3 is TGTGCCAGCAGTTACGCGGCCGGGGAACTGTTTTTT. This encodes CASSYAAGELFF.

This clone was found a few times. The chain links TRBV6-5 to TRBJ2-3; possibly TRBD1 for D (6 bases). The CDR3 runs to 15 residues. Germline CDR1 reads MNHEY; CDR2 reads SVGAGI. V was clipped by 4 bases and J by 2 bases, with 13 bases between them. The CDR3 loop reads CASSLRNRATDTQYF. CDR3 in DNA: TGTGCCAGCAGTTTGAGGAACAGGGCCACAGATACGCAGTATTTT.

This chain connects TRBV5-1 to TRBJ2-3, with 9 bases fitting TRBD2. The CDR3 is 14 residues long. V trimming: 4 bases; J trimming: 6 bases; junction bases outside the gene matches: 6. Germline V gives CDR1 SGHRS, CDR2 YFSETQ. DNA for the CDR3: TGCGCCAGCAGCCCTCAGCGGGAGGAGGATACGCAGTATTTT. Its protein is CASSPQREEDTQYF. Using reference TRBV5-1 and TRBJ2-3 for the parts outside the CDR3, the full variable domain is KAGVTQTPRYLIKTRGQQVTLSCSPISGHRSVSWYQQTPGQGLQFLFEYFSETQRNKGNFPGRFSGRQFSNSRSEMNVSTLELGDSALYLCASSPQREEDTQYFGPGTRLTVL.

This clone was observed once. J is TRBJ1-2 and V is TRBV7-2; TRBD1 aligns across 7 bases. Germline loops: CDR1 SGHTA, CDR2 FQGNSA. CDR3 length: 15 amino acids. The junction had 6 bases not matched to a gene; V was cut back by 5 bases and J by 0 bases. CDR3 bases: TGTGCCAGCAGCCGAGGGACAGCACCTAACTATGGCTACACCTTC. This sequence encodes CASSRGTAPNYGYTF.

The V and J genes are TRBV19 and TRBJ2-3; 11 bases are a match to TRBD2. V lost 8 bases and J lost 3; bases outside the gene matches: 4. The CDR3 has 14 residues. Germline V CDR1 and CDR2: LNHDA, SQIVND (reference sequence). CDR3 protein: CASSSGGSTDTQYF. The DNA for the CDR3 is TGTGCCAGTTCTAGCGGGGGGTCGACAGATACGCAGTATTTT.

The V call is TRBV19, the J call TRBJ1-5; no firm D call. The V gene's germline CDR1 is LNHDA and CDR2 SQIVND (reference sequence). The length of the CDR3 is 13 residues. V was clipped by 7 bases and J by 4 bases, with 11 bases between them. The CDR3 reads CASMRGFNQPQHF. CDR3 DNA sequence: TGTGCCAGTATGCGCGGCTTTAATCAGCCCCAGCATTTT.

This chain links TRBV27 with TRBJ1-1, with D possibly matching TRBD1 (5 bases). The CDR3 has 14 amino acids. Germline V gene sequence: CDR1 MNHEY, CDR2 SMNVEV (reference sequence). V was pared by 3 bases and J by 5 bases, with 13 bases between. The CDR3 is CASSFRTGGTEAFF. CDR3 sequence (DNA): TGTGCCAGCAGTTTTCGAACGGGGGGAACTGAAGCTTTCTTT.

For the CDR3, the DNA is TGTGCCAGCAAAAGATCAAGGACAGGGCACTATGGCTACACCTTC. Protein sequence: CASKRSRTGHYGYTF. This chain links TRBV7-2 with TRBJ1-2; 8 bases align to TRBD1. Germline CDR1 is SGHTA and CDR2 is FQGNSA. The V gene end was trimmed by 7 bases and the J gene end by 3 bases; junction bases not matched to a gene: 10. The CDR3 loop spans 15 amino acids.

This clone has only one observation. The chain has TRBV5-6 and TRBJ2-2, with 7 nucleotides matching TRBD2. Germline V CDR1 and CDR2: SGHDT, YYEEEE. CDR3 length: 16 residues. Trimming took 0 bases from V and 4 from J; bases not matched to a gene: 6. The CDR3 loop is CASSLEFSGPTGELFF. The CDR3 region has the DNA TGTGCCAGCAGCTTGGAGTTTAGCGGGCCCACCGGGGAGCTGTTTTTT.

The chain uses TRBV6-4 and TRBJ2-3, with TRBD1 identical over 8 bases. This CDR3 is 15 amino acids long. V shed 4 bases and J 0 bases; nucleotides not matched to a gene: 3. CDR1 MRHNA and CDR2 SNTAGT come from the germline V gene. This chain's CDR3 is CASSATGDSTDTQYF. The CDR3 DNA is TGTGCCAGCAGTGCGACAGGGGATAGCACAGATACGCAGTATTTT.

CDR3 loop: CASSFAYEQYF. In DNA form, the CDR3 reads TGTGCCAGCAGCTTCGCCTACGAGCAGTACTTC. The chain couples TRBV5-6 to TRBJ2-7; D remains ambiguous. The germline gives CDR1 SGHDT, CDR2 YYEEEE. The V and J ends lost 2 bases and 2 bases respectively, with 2 bases between them. The CDR3 totals 11 residues.